The rows below give T cell receptor beta chains drawn from one sample of a study of T-cell reconstitution after alpha-beta-depleted transplantation in children. One entry per CDR3 protein results from TCRdb running MiXCR on the PCR reads. The data contain approximately 390,000 distinct CDR3 sequences, approximately 10% of them seen just once; the ten biggest clones take up 4.5% to 7%. The material sequenced was PBMCs from the stem cell graft donor, taken from the stem cell graft. All receptors come from a human donor who donated a stem cell graft to a child with acute myeloid leukemia. Both conserved end residues are part of each CDR3. The D gene is left open where the match is weak. Only part of the rows carry a size: once, few, many, or a class if the clone is expanded.

j_call	clone_size	d_call	v_call	cdr3_aa	cdr3_nt
TRBJ2-7	.	.	TRBV20-1	CSARDFDGGHSYEQYF	TGCAGTGCTAGAGATTTTGACGGGGGCCACTCCTACGAGCAGTACTTC
TRBJ2-7	few	TRBD2	TRBV28	CASSPLSGRYYEQYF	TGTGCCAGCAGCCCCCTCTCCGGGAGGTACTACGAGCAGTACTTC
TRBJ2-1	.	TRBD2	TRBV6-2/TRBV6-3	CASRPISGGAGNEQFF	TGTGCCAGCAGACCAATTAGCGGGGGGGCCGGGAATGAGCAGTTCTTC
TRBJ1-3	few	.	TRBV6-5	CASSSPPGVTQSGNTIYF	TGTGCCAGCAGTTCACCCCCAGGGGTGACTCAGTCTGGAAACACCATATATTTT
TRBJ2-1	few	TRBD2	TRBV27	CASSFSGTSGGTLYNEQFF	TGTGCCAGCAGTTTCTCCGGGACTAGCGGGGGGACCCTTTACAATGAGCAGTTCTTC
TRBJ2-5	few	.	TRBV12-3/TRBV12-4	CASSFRRVQETQYF	TGTGCCAGCAGTTTCAGAAGGGTCCAAGAGACCCAGTACTTC
TRBJ1-4	.	TRBD1	TRBV2	CASSEKGQGALREKLFF	TGTGCCAGCAGTGAAAAGGGACAGGGGGCGCTGAGAGAAAAACTGTTTTTT
TRBJ2-3	few	.	TRBV20-1	CSARVPQDGGNTQYF	TGCAGTGCCCGAGTCCCCCAGGACGGGGGAAATACGCAGTATTTT
TRBJ2-7	few	.	TRBV29-1	CSVERTNEQYF	TGCAGCGTTGAAAGGACAAACGAGCAGTACTTC
TRBJ2-3	few	.	TRBV5-1	CASSLDRDTDTQYF	TGCGCCAGCAGCTTGGACAGAGACACAGATACGCAGTATTTT
TRBJ2-7	.	TRBD2	TRBV7-8	CASSLRVTSGRGSSYEQYF	TGTGCCAGCAGCTTACGGGTTACTAGCGGGAGAGGATCCTCCTACGAGCAGTACTTC
TRBJ2-7	once	TRBD1	TRBV3-1	CACSQSGDRVDEQYF	TGTGCCTGCAGCCAAAGTGGGGACAGGGTCGACGAGCAGTACTTC
TRBJ2-3	.	.	TRBV21-1	CASSKASKEVTDTQYF	TGTGCCAGCAGCAAAGCCTCCAAGGAAGTCACAGATACGCAGTATTTT
TRBJ1-2	.	.	TRBV5-1	CASGTAGFGYTF	TGCGCCAGCGGGACGGCAGGATTTGGCTACACCTTC
TRBJ1-6	few	TRBD1	TRBV10-3	CAISPGQLSSYNSPLHF	TGTGCCATCAGCCCGGGACAGTTGAGCTCCTATAATTCACCCCTCCACTTT
TRBJ1-5	few	.	TRBV12-3/TRBV12-4	CASSLERVQPQHF	TGTGCCAGCAGTTTAGAGAGGGTTCAGCCCCAGCATTTT
TRBJ2-5	.	TRBD1	TRBV29-1	CSILFGTGGWETQYF	TGCAGCATCCTCTTCGGGACAGGGGGATGGGAGACCCAGTACTTC
TRBJ2-1	.	.	TRBV7-9	CASSSISRYDEQFF	TGTGCCAGCAGCTCGATATCGCGCTACGATGAGCAGTTCTTC
TRBJ1-2	many	.	TRBV29-1	CSVRQREDYGYTF	TGCAGCGTTCGACAGCGAGAAGACTATGGCTACACCTTC
TRBJ2-5	.	.	TRBV29-1	CSVDRDPLPQETQYF	TGCAGCGTTGACAGGGACCCCCTACCACAAGAGACCCAGTACTTC
TRBJ1-4	few	TRBD1	TRBV6-5	CASSNRQGSNEKLFF	TGTGCCAGCAGTAACCGACAGGGATCTAATGAAAAACTGTTTTTT
TRBJ2-2	.	TRBD2	TRBV11-2	CASSLDLAGAGELFF	TGTGCCAGCAGCTTAGACCTAGCGGGAGCCGGGGAGCTGTTTTTT
TRBJ2-1	few	TRBD2	TRBV5-1	CASKRSGTSFEQFF	TGCGCCAGCAAACGATCCGGGACTAGCTTTGAGCAGTTCTTC
TRBJ1-2	.	.	TRBV5-1	CASSFSAAAGGAYGYTF	TGCGCCAGCAGCTTCTCCGCCGCAGCGGGAGGGGCCTATGGCTACACCTTC
TRBJ1-5	.	.	TRBV12-3/TRBV12-4	CASSLVGRDSNQAQHF	TGTGCCAGCAGTTTAGTCGGCAGAGATAGCAATCAGGCCCAGCATTTT
TRBJ1-5	.	.	TRBV6-1	CASTPGLNQPQHF	TGTGCCAGCACCCCCGGGCTTAATCAGCCCCAGCATTTT
TRBJ1-2	many	.	TRBV7-9	CASSPGQGREDGYTF	TGTGCCAGCAGCCCAGGGCAAGGCAGGGAGGATGGCTACACCTTC
TRBJ1-1	.	.	TRBV4-1	CASSRLGQLNTEAFF	TGCGCCAGCAGCCGCCTAGGACAGCTGAACACTGAAGCTTTCTTT
TRBJ2-1	few	TRBD1	TRBV5-1	CASSASRGRGDNEQFF	TGCGCCAGCAGCGCGAGCAGGGGGCGCGGGGACAATGAGCAGTTCTTC
TRBJ1-3	few	.	TRBV20-1	CSAPDYSGNTIYF	TGCAGTGCTCCGGATTACTCTGGAAACACCATATATTTT
TRBJ2-3	few	.	TRBV7-2	CASSLAVLLASDTQYF	TGTGCCAGCAGCTTAGCGGTGCTCCTAGCCTCAGATACGCAGTATTTT
TRBJ2-7	few	.	TRBV6-5	CASSYSISSSYEQYF	TGTGCCAGCAGTTACTCGATCTCTAGCAGTTACGAGCAGTACTTC
TRBJ1-5	many	.	TRBV12-3/TRBV12-4	CASSLGAGVGNQPQHF	TGTGCCAGCAGTTTAGGGGCAGGGGTAGGGAATCAGCCCCAGCATTTT
TRBJ1-3	.	TRBD1	TRBV11-2	CASSRGQGAGNTIYF	TGTGCCAGCAGCCGCGGACAGGGCGCTGGAAACACCATATATTTT
TRBJ2-5	.	.	TRBV30	CAWSTPGLTVGETQYF	TGTGCCTGGAGTACGCCTGGACTAACCGTCGGGGAGACCCAGTACTTC
TRBJ2-5	few	.	TRBV11-2	CASSRLGTETQYF	TGTGCCAGCAGCCGTCTGGGGACGGAGACCCAGTACTTC
TRBJ2-1	many	.	TRBV25-1	CASSEGRSYNEQFF	TGTGCCAGCAGTGAGGGTCGGTCCTACAATGAGCAGTTCTTC
TRBJ2-7	.	TRBD1	TRBV20-1	CSARLSDRGYEQYF	TGCAGTGCTAGACTCAGCGACAGGGGCTACGAGCAGTACTTC
TRBJ2-2	.	.	TRBV7-2	CASSPNVAANTGELFF	TGTGCCAGCAGCCCTAATGTGGCGGCGAACACCGGGGAGCTGTTTTTT
TRBJ2-1	.	.	TRBV20-1	CSARSKGLLNNEQFF	TGCAGTGCTAGATCAAAGGGGCTACTAAACAATGAGCAGTTCTTC
TRBJ2-5	many	.	TRBV5-1	CASSLRGLHQETQYF	TGCGCCAGCAGCTTGAGGGGTCTACACCAAGAGACCCAGTACTTC
TRBJ2-1	few	TRBD2	TRBV27	CASKIRDYYNEQFF	TGTGCCAGCAAAATACGGGACTACTACAATGAGCAGTTCTTC
TRBJ2-1	many	.	TRBV6-2/TRBV6-3	CASSYKGEQFF	TGTGCCAGCAGTTACAAGGGGGAGCAGTTCTTC